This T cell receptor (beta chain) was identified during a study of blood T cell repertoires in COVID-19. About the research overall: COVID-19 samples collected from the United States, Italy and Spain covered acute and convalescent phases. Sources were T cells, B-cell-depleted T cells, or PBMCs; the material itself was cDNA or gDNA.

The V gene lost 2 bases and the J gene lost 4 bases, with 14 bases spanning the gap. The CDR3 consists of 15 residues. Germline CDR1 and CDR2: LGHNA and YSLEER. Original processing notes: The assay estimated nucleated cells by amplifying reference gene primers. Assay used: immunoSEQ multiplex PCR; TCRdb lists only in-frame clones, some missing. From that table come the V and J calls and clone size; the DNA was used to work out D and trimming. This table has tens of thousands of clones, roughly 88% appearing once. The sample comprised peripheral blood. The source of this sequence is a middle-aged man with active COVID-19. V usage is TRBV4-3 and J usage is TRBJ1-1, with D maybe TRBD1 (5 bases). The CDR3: CASSQSGGMSTEAFF. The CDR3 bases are TGCGCCAGCAGCCAATCGGGGGGGATGAGCACTGAAGCTTTCTTT.